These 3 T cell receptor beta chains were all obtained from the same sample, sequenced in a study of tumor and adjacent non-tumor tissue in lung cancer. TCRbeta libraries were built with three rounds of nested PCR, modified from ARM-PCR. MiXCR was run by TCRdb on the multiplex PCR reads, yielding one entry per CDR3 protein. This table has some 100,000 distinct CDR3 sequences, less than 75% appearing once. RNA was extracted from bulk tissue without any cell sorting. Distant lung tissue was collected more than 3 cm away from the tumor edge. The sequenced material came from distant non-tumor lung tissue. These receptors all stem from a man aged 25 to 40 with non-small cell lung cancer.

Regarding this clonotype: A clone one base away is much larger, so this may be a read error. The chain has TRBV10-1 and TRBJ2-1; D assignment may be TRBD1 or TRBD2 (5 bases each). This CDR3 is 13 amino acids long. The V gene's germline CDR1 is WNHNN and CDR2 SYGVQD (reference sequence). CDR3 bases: TGCGCCAGCCGTGAGGCCGAGGGGAATGAGCAGTTCTTC. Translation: CASREAEGNEQFF.

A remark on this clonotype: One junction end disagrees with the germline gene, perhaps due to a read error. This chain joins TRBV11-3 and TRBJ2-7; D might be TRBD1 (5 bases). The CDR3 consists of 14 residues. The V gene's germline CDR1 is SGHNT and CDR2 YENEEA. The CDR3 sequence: CASSLGTGVYKQYF. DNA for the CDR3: TGTGCCAGTAGTCTCGGAACAGGAGTCTACAAGCAGTACTTC.

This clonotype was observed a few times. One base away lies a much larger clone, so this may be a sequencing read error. CDR3 loop: CSVKLGEGQFF. The CDR3 DNA is TGCAGTGTTAAATTGGGGGAGGGCCAGTTCTTC. This rearrangement joins TRBV20-1 to TRBJ2-1; 7 bases map to TRBD2. This CDR3 is 11 amino acids long. V lost 7 bases and J lost 13; bases outside the gene matches: 10. Germline values: CDR1 DFQATT, CDR2 SNEGSKA (reference sequence).